This T cell receptor (beta chain) appears in the sequencing data of a study of cytotoxic CD8 clonotypes in ibrutinib-treated CLL. For the study at large: The response samples were taken once patients had been treated for a median of around eleven months, range 6 to 36. A mean of roughly 250,000 productive templates and 94,082 productive rearrangements was obtained per sample. Overall study results and limits: Clonality, elevated at ibrutinib response, dropped back toward baseline at progression.

Turning to this clone: Its target is not known.

Investigators sought sequencing depths of between 1 in 200,000 and 1 in 1 million T cells. Data came from immunoSEQ multiplex PCR; TCRdb stores just in-frame clones and leaves some out. In the table there are about 130,000 clones, approximately 85% of which are singletons. V shed 4 bases and J shed 5 bases, with 11 bases lying between them. Germline values: CDR1 MNHEY, CDR2 SMNVEV (reference sequence). CDR3 size: 13 residues. The genes are TRBV27 and TRBJ1-2; the D is unclear. This clonotype was obtained from a human donor with chronic lymphocytic leukemia. Source: PBMCs, taken after 24 months of ibrutinib treatment. This CDR3 is CASSSVGAYGYTF. As DNA, the CDR3 is TGTGCCAGCAGTTCCGTCGGCGCTTATGGCTACACCTTC.